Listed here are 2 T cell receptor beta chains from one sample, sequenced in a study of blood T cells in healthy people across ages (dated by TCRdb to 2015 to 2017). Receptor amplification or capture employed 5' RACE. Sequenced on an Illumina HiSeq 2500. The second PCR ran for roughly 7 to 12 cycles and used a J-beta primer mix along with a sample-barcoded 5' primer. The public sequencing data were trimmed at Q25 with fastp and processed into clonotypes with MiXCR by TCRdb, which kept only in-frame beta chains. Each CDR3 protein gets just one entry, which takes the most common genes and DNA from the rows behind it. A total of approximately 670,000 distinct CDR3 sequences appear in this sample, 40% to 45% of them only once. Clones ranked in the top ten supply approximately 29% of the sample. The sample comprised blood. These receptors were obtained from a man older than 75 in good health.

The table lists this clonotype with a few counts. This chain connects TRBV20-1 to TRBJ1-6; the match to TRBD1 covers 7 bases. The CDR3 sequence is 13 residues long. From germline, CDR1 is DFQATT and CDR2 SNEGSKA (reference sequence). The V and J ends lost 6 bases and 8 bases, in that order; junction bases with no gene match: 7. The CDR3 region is CSAPRGADSPLHF. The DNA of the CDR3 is TGCAGTGCACCCAGGGGGGCGGATTCACCCCTCCACTTT.

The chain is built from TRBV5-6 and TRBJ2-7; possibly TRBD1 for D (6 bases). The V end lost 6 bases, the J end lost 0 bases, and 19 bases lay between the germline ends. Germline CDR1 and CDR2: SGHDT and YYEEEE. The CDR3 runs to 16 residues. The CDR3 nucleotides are TGTGCCAGCAACCGGACGGGACAAACGAGCTCCTACGAGCAGTACTTC. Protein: CASNRTGQTSSYEQYF.